This T cell receptor beta chain was sequenced for a study of T cell changes during pregnancy in multiple sclerosis (dated by TCRdb to the late 2010s). About the study as a whole: In women with multiple sclerosis, the researchers looked at how the T cell repertoire shifted as pregnancy progressed.

Libraries were prepared through the immunoSEQ multiplex PCR assay. This is the immuneACCESS table as TCRdb keeps it, with only in-frame sequences that have V and J called. A part of the clones is gone; compared with another copy, unresolved V genes explain less than half, and the rest is unexplained. The sample records tens of thousands of clones, over 80% of which are singletons. Of the sample, under 3% is held by the ten largest clones. V loses 8 bases, J loses 0 bases, and the germline ends lie 7 bases apart. Inclusive of the bounding cysteine and phenylalanine, the CDR3 is 12 residues long. Only the CDR3 region is kept as DNA, spanning 36 bases read in frame from base 1. From a lookup of the germline V gene, CDR1 and CDR2 are MNHEY and SVGAGI. Concerning this clone itself: It has no known antigen specificity. The record has no base qualities; no much larger clone is one base away.

This TCR was recovered from a female donor with multiple sclerosis, enrolled in a pregnancy study. The source was peripheral blood, collected before pregnancy. Recombination linked TRBV6-5 to TRBJ1-1; the D gene is perhaps TRBD1, on 6 matching bases. The CDR3 region has the sequence CASAGVNTEAFF. The DNA sequence is TGTGCCAGCGCAGGGGTGAACACTGAAGCTTTCTTT.